This TCR beta chain was identified during a study of response to subunit inactivated influenza vaccine. Notes on the study in general: The authors offered the suggestion that each seasonal influenza vaccination recruits few new T cells.

One entry per CDR3 protein results from TCRdb running MiXCR on the RT-PCR reads. The top ten clones hold around 13% of a sample with fewer than 600,000 distinct CDR3 sequences, less than 7.5% of them seen once. This clonotype occurred a few times. The antigen remains unidentified. The V gene's germline CDR1 is DFQATT and CDR2 SNEGSKA (reference sequence). V lost 1 base and J 3 bases, leaving 4 bases between the germline ends. This CDR3 contains 11 residues. The input for sequencing was PBMCs from blood, taken around 25 months after vaccination. This sequence was found in a man aged 50-75 years who received an inactivated influenza vaccine. The chain carries TRBV20-1 and TRBJ2-7; no reliable D call. The CDR3, as DNA: TGCAGTGCTAGAGCCGGCTACGAGCAGTACTTC. Translated, it gives CSARAGYEQYF.